Given below is one T cell receptor (beta chain) in context. This clonotype was counted between two and nine times. There is no known antigen for this receptor. No clone much larger than this one lies a single base away; base qualities are absent. The sample comes from a study of T cell repertoires in cytomegalovirus infection (dated by TCRdb to between 2018 and 2021). The study in broad terms: Donor HLA type was relevant to the analysis, because carriage of CMV infection together with the matching HLA type was indicated by public TCR beta signatures. What the research found in general, with its limitations: The ex vivo response was dominated by HLA-C-restricted CMV-specific TCR beta clonotypes, which also provided the single most frequent clonotype in two of eight donors. Carriers of CMV infection plus the relevant HLA type were discriminated by the cumulative frequency of public TCR beta family members in the study cohort and in an independent 352-donor cohort.

V was cut back by 0 bases and J by 2 bases, leaving a gap of 11 bases between them. The CDR3 numbers 16 residues from cysteine through phenylalanine. Left in the record is the CDR3 DNA by itself, 48 bases read in frame from the first base. The germline V gene sets CDR1 to LGHNA and CDR2 to YNFKEQ. TCRdb names Illumina HiSeq 1500 as the instrument used. TCRdb handled the public reads itself, with Q25 trimming in fastp and clone calling in MiXCR, and kept productive beta chains. Each CDR3 protein gets just one entry, which takes the most common genes and DNA from the rows behind it. Recorded for this sample are approximately 260,000 distinct CDR3 sequences; 15% to 20% of them occurred a single time. Of the sample, more than 45% is held by the ten largest clones.

The rearrangement combines TRBV4-2 with TRBJ2-1, and TRBD2 may be the D gene, going by 6 matching bases. The sample consisted of CD8+ T cells from PBMCs. This receptor was identified in a human donor in good health (CMV status not recorded). Some clones in this sample may be carry-over from other donors' samples. The CDR3 corresponds to CASSQDRSGPYNEQFF. DNA sequence: TGTGCCAGCAGCCAAGATCGAAGCGGGCCCTACAATGAGCAGTTCTTC.